This T cell receptor (beta chain) is drawn from a study of T cell changes during pregnancy in multiple sclerosis. Using immunoSEQ multiplex PCR, the repertoire was profiled, and TCRdb retains in-frame clones only, with some absent. The data contain about 44,000 clones, around 90% of them singletons. This CDR3 has 12 residues. Germline V gives CDR1 SGHRS, CDR2 YFSETQ. Between the trimmed V and J ends, which lost 5 bases and 4 bases, there was a span of 9 bases. The chain has TRBV5-1 and TRBJ1-1, with D possibly being TRBD1 (5 bases). This material consisted of CD4+ T cells from peripheral blood mononuclear cells, taken before pregnancy. The sequence was collected from a female donor with multiple sclerosis, enrolled in a pregnancy study. This CDR3 reads CASSAQGTEAFF. CDR3 nucleotides: TGCGCCAGCAGTGCTCAGGGCACTGAAGCTTTCTTT.